A selection of T cell receptor beta chains follows, all from one sample in a study of T cell responses to AZD1222 COVID-19 vaccine. Profiled with immunoSEQ multiplex PCR; TCRdb holds only in-frame clones, not every one. Of about 86,000 clones in the sample, roughly nine tenths are singletons; the top ten hold 2% to 2.5%. The sequences come from peripheral blood, collected on day 0 of AZD1222 vaccination. The receptor source for this set is an adult in good health. Both conserved end residues are part of each CDR3. The D gene is left open where the match is weak. The size of a clone is reported for some rows only, either as once, few or many, or as a class for expanded clones.

abundance | d_gene | j_gene | v_gene | CDR3nt | CDR3aa
- | TRBD1 | TRBJ2-3 | TRBV2 | TGTGCCAGCAGTCGTGGACAGGGGAGGGCAGATACGCAGTATTTT | CASSRGQGRADTQYF
- | TRBD1 | TRBJ2-6 | TRBV5-1 | TGCGCCAGCAGCCCCCTGGACAGGGTCCTCTCTGGGGCCAACGTCCTGACTTTC | CASSPLDRVLSGANVLTF
few | - | TRBJ2-7 | TRBV3-1/TRBV3-2 | TGTGCCAGCAGCCCCCGTGTAGTCCGAGGATCCGAGCAGTACTTC | CASSPRVVRGSEQYF
few | - | TRBJ1-5 | TRBV25-1 | TGTGCCAGCAGTGAGGGCAGGGGAAATCAGCCCCAGCATTTT | CASSEGRGNQPQHF
- | - | TRBJ2-7 | TRBV19 | TGTGCCAGTAGTATAGCTCCGGGGCAGAGGGAGTACTTC | CASSIAPGQREYF
- | - | TRBJ1-6 | TRBV19 | TGTGCCAGTAGTACCCGACAGAATAATTCACCCCTCCACTTT | CASSTRQNNSPLHF
- | TRBD1 | TRBJ2-5 | TRBV25-1 | TGTGCCAGCAGTGACCTCCGGGACAGGGGGCTCAGGCAAGAGACCCAGTACTTC | CASSDLRDRGLRQETQYF
- | TRBD2 | TRBJ2-7 | TRBV27 | TGTGCCAGCAGTTTATTTCGCGGGAGGGTTATTTACGAGCAGTACTTC | CASSLFRGRVIYEQYF
- | - | TRBJ1-1 | TRBV5-4 | TGTGCCAGCAGCCACTGGTTTACGGGTCTAGGCACTGAAGCTTTCTTT | CASSHWFTGLGTEAFF
- | - | TRBJ1-2 | TRBV18 | TGTGCCAGCTCATCAGTAACGCCCCGGACAAAGACTTATGGCTACACCTTC | CASSSVTPRTKTYGYTF
once | - | TRBJ2-7 | TRBV12-3/TRBV12-4 | TGTGCCAGCAGGGGTTTATCCTACGAGCAGTACTTC | CASRGLSYEQYF
- | - | TRBJ2-3 | TRBV4-1 | TGCGCCAGCAGCCAGTCCGGGAGGGGGCCGACAGATACGCAGTATTTT | CASSQSGRGPTDTQYF
- | - | TRBJ1-3 | TRBV3-1/TRBV3-2 | TGTGCCAGCAGCCAAGGTTCGGTCTCTGGAAACACCATATATTTT | CASSQGSVSGNTIYF
- | - | TRBJ1-3 | TRBV7-9 | TGTGCCAGCACCCCCAGGGTGGGGAGCCCTGGAAACACCATATATTTT | CASTPRVGSPGNTIYF
- | - | TRBJ1-3 | TRBV19 | TGTGCCAGTAGTAGCCCGGCACACTCCTCTGGAAACACCATATATTTT | CASSSPAHSSGNTIYF
- | TRBD2 | TRBJ2-3 | TRBV5-4 | TGTGCCAGCAGCCCCGCGGGGGGCGCAGATACGCAGTATTTT | CASSPAGGADTQYF
few | TRBD1 | TRBJ1-1 | TRBV27 | TGTGCCAGCAGTTTGGGCAGGGGGATCACTGAAGCTTTCTTT | CASSLGRGITEAFF
- | - | TRBJ2-1 | TRBV6-5 | TGTGCCAGCAGGATGGGCCTGAGAAGTTACAATGAGCAGTTCTTC | CASRMGLRSYNEQFF
- | TRBD1 | TRBJ1-1 | TRBV18 | TGTGCCAGCTCACCAACGAAGGACAGGTGGGGCACTGAAGCTTTCTTT | CASSPTKDRWGTEAFF
few | TRBD1 | TRBJ1-1 | TRBV5-6 | TGTGCCAGCAGAGGCCAGGGGGCGCTCACTGAAGCTTTCTTT | CASRGQGALTEAFF
- | - | TRBJ2-4 | TRBV6-2/TRBV6-3 | TGTGCCAGCAGTCTCGAAGCCAAAAACATTCAGTACTTC | CASSLEAKNIQYF
- | - | TRBJ1-1 | TRBV27 | TGTGCCAGCAGTAAAACAGGGTCGAACACTGAAGCTTTCTTT | CASSKTGSNTEAFF
- | TRBD2 | TRBJ2-1 | TRBV6-5 | TGTGCCAGCACCCGACTAGCGGGAACGTACAATGAGCAGTTCTTC | CASTRLAGTYNEQFF
- | - | TRBJ2-7 | TRBV12-3/TRBV12-4 | TGTGCCAGCAGTTTAAGCGGATCCTACGAGCAGTACTTC | CASSLSGSYEQYF
- | - | TRBJ1-6 | TRBV7-9 | TGTGCCAGCAGCTTGAGGGGGTCTAATTCACCCCTCCACTTT | CASSLRGSNSPLHF
- | - | TRBJ1-5 | TRBV27 | TGTGCCAGCAGTCCCTTTTATAGGGGTGCTGGGAGCAATCAGCCCCAGCATTTT | CASSPFYRGAGSNQPQHF
- | - | TRBJ1-2 | TRBV10-1 | TGCGCCAGCAGTCCCTCAGGGGACTATGGCTACACCTTC | CASSPSGDYGYTF
- | TRBD1 | TRBJ1-1 | TRBV7-2 | TGTGCCAGCAGCCTACGACAGGGGGTAACTTCTGAAGCTTTCTTT | CASSLRQGVTSEAFF
- | - | TRBJ1-1 | TRBV18 | TGTGCCAGCTCACCACCTTTAAGGAAAGCTTTCTTT | CASSPPLRKAFF
- | - | TRBJ2-1 | TRBV3-1/TRBV3-2 | TGTGCCAGCAGCCAAGGGACCACCATCAGTGAGCAGTTCTTC | CASSQGTTISEQFF
- | - | TRBJ1-1 | TRBV5-1 | TGCGCCAGCAACTTGGCCGGGGTCACTGAAGCTTTCTTT | CASNLAGVTEAFF
- | TRBD1 | TRBJ1-1 | TRBV5-1 | TGCGCCAGCTATAGGGACAGGGGAAAGGAAGCTTTCTTT | CASYRDRGKEAFF
- | TRBD1 | TRBJ1-1 | TRBV6-5 | TGTGCCAGCACTCTTACCAGGGGGAGGATGGAAGCTTTCTTT | CASTLTRGRMEAFF
- | TRBD1 | TRBJ1-2 | TRBV6-5 | TGTGCCAGCAGAAGTACAGGGGGCCTGGATGGCTACACCTTC | CASRSTGGLDGYTF
- | - | TRBJ1-5 | TRBV7-2 | TGTGCCAGCAGAGAGTCAGGGCGAGGTCAGCCCCAGCATTTT | CASRESGRGQPQHF
- | TRBD1 | TRBJ2-2 | TRBV19 | TGTGCCAGTAGTCAAGACAGGGCGGGCACCGGGGAGCTGTTTTTT | CASSQDRAGTGELFF
- | TRBD1 | TRBJ2-7 | TRBV10-3 | TGTGCCATCACCAGAGGGACAGCGACCTACGAGCAGTACTTC | CAITRGTATYEQYF
- | - | TRBJ2-7 | TRBV28 | TGTGCCAGCAGCAGGCTCCGGAGGGAGCAGTACTTC | CASSRLRREQYF
- | - | TRBJ1-6 | TRBV6-5 | TGTGCCAGCAGTTACTCCAGGATTGATTCACCCCTCCACTTT | CASSYSRIDSPLHF
- | - | TRBJ2-7 | TRBV6-1 | TGTGCCAGCAGTGATGGGAAACCCTACGAGCAGTACTTC | CASSDGKPYEQYF
once | - | TRBJ2-7 | TRBV3-1/TRBV3-2 | TGTGCCAGCAGCCAAGGGGGCGAGCAGTACTTC | CASSQGGEQYF
- | - | TRBJ2-2 | TRBV7-7 | TGTGCCAGCAGCTTATCTGGGACCACCGGGGAGCTGTTTTTT | CASSLSGTTGELFF
once | - | TRBJ1-4 | TRBV27 | TGTGCCAGCAGGGGGGCAGGTTTAACTAATGAAAAACTGTTTTTT | CASRGAGLTNEKLFF
- | - | TRBJ1-1 | TRBV2 | TGTGCCAGCAGTCAGGGACGGGTTGAAGCTTTCTTT | CASSQGRVEAFF
- | TRBD1 | TRBJ1-2 | TRBV6-5 | TGTGCCAGCAGCCCCCGACAGGGGGGCATCTATGGCTACACCTTC | CASSPRQGGIYGYTF
- | - | TRBJ1-4 | TRBV15 | TGTGCCACCAGCAGGAGAGATGCGGGGGAAAGTGAAAAACTGTTTTTT | CATSRRDAGESEKLFF
- | TRBD2 | TRBJ2-3 | TRBV28 | TGTGCCAGCAGTCTCGGGACTAGCGCGGATACGCAGTATTTT | CASSLGTSADTQYF
- | - | TRBJ1-1 | TRBV18 | TGTGCCAGCTCACCAGGGCCAACTTCGAACACTGAAGCTTTCTTT | CASSPGPTSNTEAFF
- | TRBD1 | TRBJ1-4 | TRBV7-9 | TGTGCCAGCAGACAACGGGACAGTTCTAATGAAAAACTGTTTTTT | CASRQRDSSNEKLFF
- | TRBD2 | TRBJ2-3 | TRBV20-1 | TGCAGTGCTAGTATCCTAGCGGGGTCCGAAGATACGCAGTATTTT | CSASILAGSEDTQYF
- | - | TRBJ1-2 | TRBV6-6 | TGTGCCAGCAGTACCTCCGCCGGGGGCGACTATGGCTACACCTTC | CASSTSAGGDYGYTF
- | - | TRBJ1-1 | TRBV28 | TGTGCCAGCAGTTCCCCTCGGGAACCACACACTGAAGCTTTCTTT | CASSSPREPHTEAFF
- | TRBD1 | TRBJ1-2 | TRBV6-2/TRBV6-3 | TGTGCCAGCAGTTACACAGGGGTGTCGAATGGCTACACCTTC | CASSYTGVSNGYTF
- | - | TRBJ1-1 | TRBV9 | TGTGCCAGCAGCGTAGGGGGGCAGCGGATGAACACTGAAGCTTTCTTT | CASSVGGQRMNTEAFF
few | - | TRBJ1-4 | TRBV4-3 | TGCGCCAGCAGCCAGATGGGCAGTTCGAATGAAAAACTGTTTTTT | CASSQMGSSNEKLFF
- | TRBD1 | TRBJ1-4 | TRBV6-5 | TGTGCCAGCACCGAGGACAGGGGTGGTGAAAAACTGTTTTTT | CASTEDRGGEKLFF
- | - | TRBJ1-2 | TRBV18 | TGTGCCAGCTCACCACCAGGCCAGTATGGCTACACCTTC | CASSPPGQYGYTF
- | - | TRBJ2-7 | TRBV19 | TGTGCCAGTAGCCTGACAGGAGTCTACGAGCAGTACTTC | CASSLTGVYEQYF
- | TRBD1 | TRBJ1-6 | TRBV9 | TGTGCCAGCAGCCCCCAGGACAGGGTTAATTCACCCCTCCACTTT | CASSPQDRVNSPLHF
few | - | TRBJ2-7 | TRBV4-1 | TGCGCCAGCAGCCAAGAAGTGAGCGACAGCTCCTACGAGCAGTACTTC | CASSQEVSDSSYEQYF